This entry features one T cell receptor beta chain sequence. Its binding antigen is unknown. No much larger clone exists at a distance of one base, and base qualities are not known. This sample stems from a study of blood T cell repertoires in COVID-19 (dated by TCRdb to about 2020). About the full investigation: Samples from collaborators originated in the United States, Italy and Spain and spanned both the acute and convalescent phases of COVID-19. The prospective study material was composed of cDNA or gDNA derived from T cells, B-cell-depleted T cells, or PBMCs. The dataset comprised deeply sampled blood TCRbeta repertoires from subjects exposed to, actively infected with, or recovered from COVID-19. The repertoires were released in a freely available public database meant as a resource for research on the immune response to SARS-CoV-2. The samples were drawn from the first 160 participants of the ongoing ImmuneRACE study and from under 1,500 subjects provided by 6 global collaborators. A de-identified subject ID, COVID-19 status, age in years and sex were almost always included in the sample metadata. HLA class I and class II types, where available, came from metadata supplied by the sample provider rather than from assay-based typing.

Relative to germline, V is 5 bases shorter and J is 5 bases shorter, with 15 bases between their ends. The CDR3 has 15 amino acids, counting the end cysteine and phenylalanine. Of all the DNA, just the CDR3 is kept, 45 bases in frame from base 1. CDR1 and CDR2 are drawn from the germline V gene: MNHEY, SVGAGI. The paper as a whole reports these results and caveats: Clinical and demographic metadata were provided uncurated, with the amount varying by source and participant.

TCRbeta CDR3 regions were amplified from genomic DNA using the immunoSEQ Assay, a bias-controlled multiplex PCR. In the source study's methods: The number of nucleated cells in each sample was estimated by amplification of reference gene primers within the assay. To quantify the absolute abundance of each unique TCRbeta CDR3 rearrangement, sequence reads were collapsed and filtered. Productive Simpson clonality was computed per sample as the square root of Simpson's diversity index over productive rearrangements. TCRdb obtained this table from immuneACCESS and retained in-frame rearrangements with V and J assigned. These tables miss some clones; where compared with another copy, unresolved V genes account for less than half of the shortfall, and the remainder is unexplained. The V and J calls and clone size come from that table; D and trimming were worked out from the DNA. Counted in this sample were approximately 210,000 clones; 88% of them appeared once. The ten largest clones take up over 1.5% of the sample.

The collaborating institutions used their own protocols to collect whole blood in K2EDTA tubes. For TCRbeta analysis, collaborator samples were shipped as frozen whole blood, as isolated PBMCs, or as DNA extracted from either sample type. Input material: peripheral blood. Rearrangement joined TRBV6-5 to TRBJ1-4, with no reliable assignment of the D segment. This clonotype was sampled from a man aged 65 to 79 with acute or convalescent COVID-19. The CDR3 has the sequence CASSNGRRFNEKLFF. At the DNA level, the sequence is TGTGCCAGCAGTAATGGACGGAGGTTCAATGAAAAACTGTTTTTT.